Given below is one T cell receptor beta chain in context. Its target is unknown. Germline CDR1 and CDR2: MDHEN and SYDVKM. V lost 5 bases and J 4 bases, leaving 15 bases between the germline ends. The CDR3 contains 14 residues. This sample was included in a study of T cell responses to AZD1222 COVID-19 vaccine. Overall study results and limits: Rises in breadth and depth of Spike-specific TCRs came after two AZD1222 doses. Reportedly, nearly half of unique spike TCRs recognized epitopes outside B.1.351/B.1.1.7 mutations.

Assay used: immunoSEQ multiplex PCR; TCRdb lists only in-frame clones, some missing. The table shows more than 150,000 clones, with 80% to 95% occurring only once. Sequenced material: peripheral blood, taken 28 days after the second AZD1222 dose. This receptor was identified in an adult who received the AZD1222 COVID-19 vaccine. The chain combines TRBV28 with TRBJ2-7; tentatively, D is TRBD1 (6 bases). This CDR3 reads CASSPPRGRYEQYF. In DNA, the CDR3 is TGTGCCAGCAGTCCGCCGAGGGGGAGATACGAGCAGTACTTC. Supplemented by reference TRBV28 and TRBJ2-7, the full variable domain reads DVKVTQSSRYLVKRTGEKVFLECVQDMDHENMFWYRQDPGLGLRLIYFSYDVKMKEKGDIPEGYSVSREKKERFSLILESASTNQTSMYLCASSPPRGRYEQYFGPGTRLTVT.